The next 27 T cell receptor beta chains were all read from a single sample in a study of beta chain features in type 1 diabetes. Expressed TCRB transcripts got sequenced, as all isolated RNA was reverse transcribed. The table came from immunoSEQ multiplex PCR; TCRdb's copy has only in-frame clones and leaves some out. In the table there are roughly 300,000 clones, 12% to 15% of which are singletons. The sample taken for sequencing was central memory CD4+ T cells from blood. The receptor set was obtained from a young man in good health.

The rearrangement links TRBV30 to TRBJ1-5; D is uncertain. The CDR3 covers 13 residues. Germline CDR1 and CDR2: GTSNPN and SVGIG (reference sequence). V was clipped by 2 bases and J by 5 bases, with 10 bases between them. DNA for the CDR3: TGTGCCTGGAGTTTTGCTCCCTATCAGCCCCAGCATTTT. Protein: CAWSFAPYQPQHF.

DNA for the CDR3: TGTGCCACCCGAACGGGACTAGCGGGAGTAGATACGCAGTATTTT. As protein: CATRTGLAGVDTQYF. The V gene is TRBV6-1, the J gene TRBJ2-3; 14 nucleotides agree with TRBD2. Germline V CDR1 and CDR2: MNHNS, SASEGT. V lost 10 bases, J lost 5 bases, and 8 bases stayed unmatched. The CDR3 runs to 15 residues.

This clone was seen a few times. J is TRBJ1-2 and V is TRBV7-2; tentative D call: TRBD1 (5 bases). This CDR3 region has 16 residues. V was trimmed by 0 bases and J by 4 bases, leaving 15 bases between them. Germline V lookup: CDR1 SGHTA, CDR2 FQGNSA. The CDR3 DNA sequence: TGTGCCAGCAGCTTAGCGGGGCAAAGCCGATCCTATGGCTACACCTTC. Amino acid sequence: CASSLAGQSRSYGYTF.

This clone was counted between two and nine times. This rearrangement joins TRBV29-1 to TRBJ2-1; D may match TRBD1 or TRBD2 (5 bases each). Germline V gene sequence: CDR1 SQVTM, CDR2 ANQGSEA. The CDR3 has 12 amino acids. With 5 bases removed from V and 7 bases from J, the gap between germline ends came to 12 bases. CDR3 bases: TGCAGCGTTACCGGGACCATGAATGAGCAGTTCTTC. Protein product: CSVTGTMNEQFF.

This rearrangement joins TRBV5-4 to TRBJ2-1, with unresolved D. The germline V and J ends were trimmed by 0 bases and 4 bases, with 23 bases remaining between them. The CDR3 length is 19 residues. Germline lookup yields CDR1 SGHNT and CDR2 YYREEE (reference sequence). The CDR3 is CASSLDGVAPMGGYNEQFF. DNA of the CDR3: TGTGCCAGCAGCTTGGACGGAGTAGCCCCCATGGGTGGATACAATGAGCAGTTCTTC.

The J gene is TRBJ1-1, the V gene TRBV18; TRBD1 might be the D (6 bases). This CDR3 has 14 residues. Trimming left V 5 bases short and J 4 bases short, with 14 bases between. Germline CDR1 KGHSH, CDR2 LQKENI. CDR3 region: CASSEQGDGTEAFF. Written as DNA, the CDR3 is TGTGCCAGCTCAGAACAGGGTGACGGCACTGAAGCTTTCTTT.

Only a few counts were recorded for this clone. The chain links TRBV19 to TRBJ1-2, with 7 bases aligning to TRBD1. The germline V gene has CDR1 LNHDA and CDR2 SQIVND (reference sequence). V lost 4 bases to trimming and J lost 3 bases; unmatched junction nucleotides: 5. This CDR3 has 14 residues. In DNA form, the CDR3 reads TGTGCCAGTAGTACGTCCCAGGGGGACTATGGCTACACCTTC. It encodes CASSTSQGDYGYTF.

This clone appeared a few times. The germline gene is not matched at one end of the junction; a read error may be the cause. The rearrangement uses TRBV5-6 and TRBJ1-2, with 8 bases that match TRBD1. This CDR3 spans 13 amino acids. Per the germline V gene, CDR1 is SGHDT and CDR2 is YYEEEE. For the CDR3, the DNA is TGTGCCAGCAGCTTATCCCAATTTCAGGGGGCGGTCTTC. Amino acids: CASSLSQFQGAVF.

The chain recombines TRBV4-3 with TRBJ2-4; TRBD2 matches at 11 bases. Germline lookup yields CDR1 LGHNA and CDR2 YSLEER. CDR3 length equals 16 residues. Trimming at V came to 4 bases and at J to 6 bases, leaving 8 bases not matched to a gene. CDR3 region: CASSPFHGTSGNIQYF. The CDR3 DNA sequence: TGCGCCAGCAGCCCTTTCCACGGGACTAGCGGAAACATTCAGTACTTC.

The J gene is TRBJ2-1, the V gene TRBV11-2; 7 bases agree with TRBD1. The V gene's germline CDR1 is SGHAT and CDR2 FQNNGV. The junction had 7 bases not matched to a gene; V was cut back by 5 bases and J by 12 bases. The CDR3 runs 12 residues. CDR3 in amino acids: CASSLRQGRQFF. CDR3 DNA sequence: TGTGCCAGCAGCCTCCGACAGGGACGGCAGTTCTTC.

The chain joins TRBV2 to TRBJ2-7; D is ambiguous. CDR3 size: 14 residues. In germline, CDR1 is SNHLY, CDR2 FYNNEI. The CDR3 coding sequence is TGTGCCAGCACTGAACTCCCAGGTGCGTACGAGCAGTACGTC. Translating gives CASTELPGAYEQYV.

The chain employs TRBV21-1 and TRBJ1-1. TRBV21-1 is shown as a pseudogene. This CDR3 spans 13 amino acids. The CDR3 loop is CASPKPKNTEAFF. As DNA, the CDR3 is TGTGCCAGCCCGAAACCAAAGAACACTGAAGCTTTCTTT.

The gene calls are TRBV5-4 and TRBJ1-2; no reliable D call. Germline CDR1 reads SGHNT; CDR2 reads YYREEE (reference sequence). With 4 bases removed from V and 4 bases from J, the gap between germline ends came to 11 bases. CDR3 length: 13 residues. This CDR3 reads CASSRRVPYGYTF. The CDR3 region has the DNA TGTGCCAGCAGCCGGCGGGTTCCCTATGGCTACACCTTC.

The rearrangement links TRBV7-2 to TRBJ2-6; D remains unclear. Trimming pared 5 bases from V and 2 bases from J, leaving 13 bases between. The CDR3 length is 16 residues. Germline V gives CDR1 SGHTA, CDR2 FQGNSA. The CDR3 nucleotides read TGTGCCAGCAGCCCCACGGGTTCAGCTGGGGCCAACGTCCTGACTTTC. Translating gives CASSPTGSAGANVLTF.

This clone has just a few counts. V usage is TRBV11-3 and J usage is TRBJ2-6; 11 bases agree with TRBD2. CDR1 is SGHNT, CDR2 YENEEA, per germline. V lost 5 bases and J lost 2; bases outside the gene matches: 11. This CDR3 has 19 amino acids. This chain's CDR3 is CASSRRRGTSGTGANVLTF. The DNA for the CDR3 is TGTGCCAGCAGCCGACGAAGGGGGACTAGCGGTACTGGGGCCAACGTCCTGACTTTC.

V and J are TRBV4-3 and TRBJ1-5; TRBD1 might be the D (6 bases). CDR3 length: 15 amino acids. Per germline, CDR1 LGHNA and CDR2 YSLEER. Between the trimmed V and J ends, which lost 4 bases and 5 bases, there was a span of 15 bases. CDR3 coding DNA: TGCGCCAGCAGCCTAGGAACAGGGTCATATCAGCCCCAGCATTTT. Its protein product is CASSLGTGSYQPQHF.

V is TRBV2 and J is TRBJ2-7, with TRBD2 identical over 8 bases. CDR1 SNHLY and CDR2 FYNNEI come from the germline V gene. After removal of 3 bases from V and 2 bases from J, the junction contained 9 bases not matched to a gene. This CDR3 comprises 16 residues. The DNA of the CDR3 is TGTGCCAGCAGTGACCAACTAGCGGACGTCGCCTACGAGCAGTACGTC. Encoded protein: CASSDQLADVAYEQYV.

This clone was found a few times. CDR3 in DNA: TGTGCCAGTAGCCGCACCGGGACAGGGAGAGAAAATGAGCAGTTCTTC. Protein product: CASSRTGTGRENEQFF. This chain links TRBV19 with TRBJ2-1; 9 positions match TRBD1. With 6 bases clipped from V and 7 bases from J, the junction kept 13 bases outside the gene matches. The CDR3 spans 16 residues. The germline gives CDR1 LNHDA, CDR2 SQIVND (reference sequence).

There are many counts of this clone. Here the CDR3 reads CASSLNRGDYEQYV. The CDR3 DNA reads as TGTGCCAGCAGCTTAAACCGAGGGGATTACGAGCAGTACGTC. The chain carries TRBV7-8 and TRBJ2-7; D is tentatively TRBD1 or TRBD2 (5 bases each). Germline CDR1 reads SGHVS; CDR2 reads FQNEAQ. V was cut by 2 bases and J by 4 bases, with 12 bases left in between. CDR3 length equals 14 residues.

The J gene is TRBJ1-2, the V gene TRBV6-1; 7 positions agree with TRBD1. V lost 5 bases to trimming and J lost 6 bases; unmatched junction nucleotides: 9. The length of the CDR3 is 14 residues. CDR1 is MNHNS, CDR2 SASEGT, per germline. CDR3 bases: TGTGCCAGCAGTTCGGACAGGTTGGCGGATGGCTACACCTTC. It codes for CASSSDRLADGYTF.

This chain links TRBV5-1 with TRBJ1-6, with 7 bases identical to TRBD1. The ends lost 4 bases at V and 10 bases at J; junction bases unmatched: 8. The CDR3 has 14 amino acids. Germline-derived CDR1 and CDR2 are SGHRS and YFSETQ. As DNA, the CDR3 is TGCGCCAGCAGCGGAGGGGGCGCAAACTCACCCCTCCACTTT. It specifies CASSGGGANSPLHF.

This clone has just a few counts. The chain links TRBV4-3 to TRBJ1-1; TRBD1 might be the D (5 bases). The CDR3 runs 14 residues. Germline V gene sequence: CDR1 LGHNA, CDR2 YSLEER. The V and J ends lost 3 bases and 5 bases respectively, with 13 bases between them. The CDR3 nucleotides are TGCGCCAGCAGCCAGGGCAGGGTATATACTGAAGCTTTCTTT. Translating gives CASSQGRVYTEAFF.

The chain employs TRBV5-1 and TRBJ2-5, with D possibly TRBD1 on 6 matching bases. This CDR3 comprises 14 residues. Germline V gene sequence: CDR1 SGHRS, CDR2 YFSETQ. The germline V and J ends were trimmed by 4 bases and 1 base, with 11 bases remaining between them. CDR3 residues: CASSHGTSQETQYF. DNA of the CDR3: TGCGCCAGCAGCCATGGGACATCCCAAGAGACCCAGTACTTC.

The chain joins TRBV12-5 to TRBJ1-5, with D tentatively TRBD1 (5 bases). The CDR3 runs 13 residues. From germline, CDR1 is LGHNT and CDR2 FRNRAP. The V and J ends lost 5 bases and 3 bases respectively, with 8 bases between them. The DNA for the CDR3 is TGTGCTAGTGGTGCGGGGGACAATCAGCCCCAGCATTTT. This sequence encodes CASGAGDNQPQHF.

CDR3 nucleotides: TGTGCCAGCAGCGTAGGGACGCGGGATACGCAGTATTTT. Its protein product is CASSVGTRDTQYF. This chain connects TRBV9 to TRBJ2-3; D ambiguous. Between the trimmed V and J ends, which lost 0 bases and 6 bases, there was a span of 8 bases. The CDR3 has 13 amino acids. Germline V lookup: CDR1 SGDLS, CDR2 YYNGEE. Full variable domain (outside the CDR3, taken from reference TRBV9 and TRBJ2-3): DSGVTQTPKHLITATGQRVTLRCSPRSGDLSVYWYQQSLDQGLQFLIQYYNGEERAKGNILERFSAQQFPDLHSELNLSSLELGDSALYFCASSVGTRDTQYFGPGTRLTVL.

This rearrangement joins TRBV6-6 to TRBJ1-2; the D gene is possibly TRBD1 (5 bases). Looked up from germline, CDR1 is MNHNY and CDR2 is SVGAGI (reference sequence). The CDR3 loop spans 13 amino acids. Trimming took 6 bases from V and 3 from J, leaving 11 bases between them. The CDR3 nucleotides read TGTGCCAGCAGCCCAGGGCGGGACTATGGCTACACCTTC. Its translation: CASSPGRDYGYTF.

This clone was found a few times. CDR3 sequence: CASSSRGGPLHF. The CDR3 DNA sequence: TGTGCCAGCAGCTCCAGGGGAGGGCCCCTCCACTTT. The V and J genes are TRBV7-9 and TRBJ1-6; tentatively, D is TRBD1 (6 bases). With 4 bases removed from V and 13 bases from J, the gap between germline ends came to 11 bases. Germline V gene sequence: CDR1 SEHNR, CDR2 FQNEAQ (reference sequence). The CDR3 extends over 12 amino acids.